This TCR beta chain originates from a study of blood T cell repertoires in COVID-19. Looking at the study overall: T cells, B-cell-depleted T cells, or PBMCs provided the cDNA or gDNA that served as material.

CDR1 and CDR2 (germline): LGHNA, YNFKEQ. CDR3 length: 15 residues. Trimming cost V 3 bases and J 2 bases; bases outside gene matches: 3. Assay: immunoSEQ multiplex PCR; the TCRdb copy retains only in-frame clones and omits some. Here the sample spans 350,000 or so clones, 70% to 90% being singletons. This clone appeared a few times. This TCR came from a woman aged 30 to 39 with COVID-19, enrolled during active disease. Sequencing was performed on peripheral blood. This chain connects TRBV4-2 to TRBJ1-2; 10 bases agree with TRBD1. CDR3 region: CASSQTDRGNYGYTF. DNA of the CDR3: TGTGCCAGCAGCCAGACGGACAGGGGGAACTATGGCTACACCTTC.